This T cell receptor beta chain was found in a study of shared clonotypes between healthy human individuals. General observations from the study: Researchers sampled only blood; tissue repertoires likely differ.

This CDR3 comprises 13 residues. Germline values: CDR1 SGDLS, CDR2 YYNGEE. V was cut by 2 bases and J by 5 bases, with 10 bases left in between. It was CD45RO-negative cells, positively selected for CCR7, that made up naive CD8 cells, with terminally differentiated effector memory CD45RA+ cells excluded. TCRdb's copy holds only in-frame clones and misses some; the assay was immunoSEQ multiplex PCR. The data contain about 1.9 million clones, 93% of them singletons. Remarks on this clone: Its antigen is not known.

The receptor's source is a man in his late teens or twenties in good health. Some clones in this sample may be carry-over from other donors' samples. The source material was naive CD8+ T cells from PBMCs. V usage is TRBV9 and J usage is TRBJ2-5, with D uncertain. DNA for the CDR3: TGTGCCAGCAGCGTCTGGTCTGGGGAGACCCAGTACTTC. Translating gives CASSVWSGETQYF.